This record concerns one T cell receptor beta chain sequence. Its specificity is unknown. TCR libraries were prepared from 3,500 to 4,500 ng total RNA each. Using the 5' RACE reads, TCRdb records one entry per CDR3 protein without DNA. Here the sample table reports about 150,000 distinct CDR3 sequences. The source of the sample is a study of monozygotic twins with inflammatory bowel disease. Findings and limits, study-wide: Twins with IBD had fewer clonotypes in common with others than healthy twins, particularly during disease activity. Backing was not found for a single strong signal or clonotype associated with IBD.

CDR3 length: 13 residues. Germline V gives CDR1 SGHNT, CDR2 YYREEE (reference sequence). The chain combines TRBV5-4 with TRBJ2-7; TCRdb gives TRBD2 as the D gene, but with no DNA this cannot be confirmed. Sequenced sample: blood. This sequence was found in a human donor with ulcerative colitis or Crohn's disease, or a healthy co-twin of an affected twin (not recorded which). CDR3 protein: CASSRDSAYEQYF.